The 18 T cell receptor beta chains given below trace back to one sample, sequenced in a study of T cells in Graves' hyperthyroidism and ophthalmopathy. Using RNA transcripts as the source, TCR beta CDR3 regions were amplified. Initially, a first-round RT-PCR of the TCR CDR3 employed the HTBI primer set. In TCRdb, the multiplex PCR reads were re-called with MiXCR into one record per CDR3 protein. This sample has 210,000 or so distinct CDR3 sequences, with under 20% found just once. Sequenced: blood. Receptors were obtained from a man aged 45-65 years with Graves' hyperthyroidism.

This clonotype has at least ten counts. The rearrangement uses TRBV20-1 and TRBJ2-1; 9 nucleotides align to TRBD2. Germline V gene sequence: CDR1 DFQATT, CDR2 SNEGSKA (reference sequence). V dropped 6 bases and J dropped 6; count of bases not matched to a gene: 3. The CDR3 sequence is 12 residues long. Here the CDR3 reads CSAWGLANEQFF. The CDR3 DNA sequence: TGCAGTGCCTGGGGACTAGCCAATGAGCAGTTCTTC.

This clonotype was detected ten times or more. The rearrangement uses TRBV15 and TRBJ1-1; TRBD1 aligns across 8 bases. Germline lookup yields CDR1 LNHNV and CDR2 YYDKDF (reference sequence). J gave up 1 base and V 0 bases, and 4 bases lay outside the gene matches. The CDR3 totals 16 residues. The CDR3 sequence is CATSREYRGRNTEAFF. The CDR3 nucleotides read TGTGCCACCAGCAGAGAGTACAGGGGGAGGAACACTGAAGCTTTCTTT. The full variable domain, in which reference TRBV15 and TRBJ1-1 provide the parts outside the CDR3, is DAMVIQNPRYQVTQFGKPVTLSCSQTLNHNVMYWYQQKSSQAPKLLFHYYDKDFNNEADTPDNFQSRRPNTSFCFLDIRSPGLGDTAMYLCATSREYRGRNTEAFFGQGTRLTVV.

This clonotype came up many times. The chain recombines TRBV7-2 with TRBJ2-3; 8 nucleotides line up with TRBD2. Unmatched junction bases numbered 5, after V lost 5 bases and J lost 4 bases. Germline CDR1 reads SGHTA; CDR2 reads FQGNSA. The length of the CDR3 is 14 residues. CDR3 region: CASSPGLASDTQYF. DNA for the CDR3: TGTGCCAGCAGCCCCGGACTAGCTTCAGATACGCAGTATTTT.

A remark on this clonotype: One end of the junction fails to match germline, which may point to a read error. V gene TRBV10-3 combines with J gene TRBJ1-6; 9 positions match TRBD1. The CDR3 is 15 residues long. From germline, CDR1 is ENHRY and CDR2 SYGVKD. The CDR3 region is CAIREGTGHNSPLHF. The DNA for the CDR3 is TGTGCCATCCGTGAAGGGACAGGGCATAATTCACCCCTCCACTTT.

V is TRBV15 and J is TRBJ2-3; 7 bases agree with TRBD2. Germline loops: CDR1 LNHNV, CDR2 YYDKDF (reference sequence). With 1 base clipped from V and 4 bases from J, the junction kept 5 bases outside the gene matches. This CDR3 contains 15 residues. This chain's CDR3 is CATSRVAGAADTQYF. DNA for the CDR3: TGTGCCACCAGCAGAGTGGCGGGAGCGGCAGATACGCAGTATTTT.

This clonotype was seen at least ten times. The genes are TRBV7-2 and TRBJ2-1, with D perhaps matching TRBD2 (6 bases). The CDR3 extends over 14 amino acids. Germline CDR1 and CDR2: SGHTA and FQGNSA. V lost 5 bases to trimming and J lost 5 bases, with 13 bases between them. CDR3 sequence reads: CASSQGLGNNEQFF. As DNA, the CDR3 is TGTGCCAGCAGCCAGGGACTCGGGAACAATGAGCAGTTCTTC.

A few counts support this clonotype. V usage is TRBV20-1 and J usage is TRBJ2-3, with 8 nucleotides matching TRBD2. The CDR3 covers 15 residues. Losses at the gene ends were 1 base for V and 0 bases for J; bases not matched to a gene: 3. Germline values: CDR1 DFQATT, CDR2 SNEGSKA (reference sequence). The CDR3 DNA reads as TGCAGTGCTAGAGCGGCTAGCGGGAGCACAGATACGCAGTATTTT. Translated, it gives CSARAASGSTDTQYF.

The chain couples TRBV28 to TRBJ2-1; D may be TRBD1 or TRBD2 (6 bases each). The CDR3 has 15 amino acids. Germline CDR1 is MDHEN and CDR2 is SYDVKM. Trimming cost V 5 bases and J 7 bases, with 18 bases left between them. The CDR3 sequence: CASSTGGAGVNEQFF. Here the CDR3 DNA reads TGTGCCAGCAGTACCGGAGGGGCAGGGGTTAATGAGCAGTTCTTC.

This clonotype was counted between two and nine times. V usage is TRBV29-1 and J usage is TRBJ2-7, with 9 nucleotides matching TRBD2. The trim removed 1 base at V and 4 bases at J, leaving 11 bases unmatched. Germline assignment: CDR1 SQVTM and CDR2 ANQGSEA. This CDR3 spans 16 amino acids. CDR3 amino acids: CSVEGIAGANRYEQYF. The CDR3 nucleotides are TGCAGCGTTGAAGGGATAGCGGGAGCGAATAGGTACGAGCAGTACTTC.

The gene calls are TRBV6-1 and TRBJ2-7, with D perhaps TRBD2 (6 bases). Trimming shortened V by 0 bases and J by 3 bases, and 9 bases separated the two germline ends. Germline V CDR1 and CDR2: MNHNS, SASEGT. The CDR3 sequence is 14 residues long. The CDR3 here is CASSEAGLYYEQYF. The CDR3, as DNA: TGTGCCAGCAGTGAAGCGGGACTTTACTACGAGCAGTACTTC.

This clonotype was counted many times. The rearrangement uses TRBV11-2 and TRBJ2-7; D gene uncertain. The CDR3 runs 13 residues. Germline V lookup: CDR1 SGHAT, CDR2 FQNNGV. The germline V and J ends were trimmed by 4 bases and 1 base, with 8 bases remaining between them. DNA of the CDR3: TGTGCCAGCAGCTCCGACTGGTCCTACGAGCAGTACTTC. Protein product: CASSSDWSYEQYF.

This clonotype was seen ten or more times. The chain has TRBV12-3 or TRBV12-4 and TRBJ1-1; 8 bases line up with TRBD1. The CDR3 has 12 amino acids. The ends lost 4 bases at V and 7 bases at J; junction bases unmatched: 2. The CDR3 sequence is CASSSDRGEAFF. CDR3 coding DNA: TGTGCCAGCAGTTCAGACAGGGGTGAAGCTTTCTTT.

V and J are TRBV20-1 and TRBJ2-7; 11 nucleotides match TRBD2. CDR1 is DFQATT and CDR2 is SNEGSKA in the germline V gene (reference sequence). V was clipped by 7 bases and J by 6 bases; unmatched bases: 11. The CDR3 consists of 14 residues. In DNA form, the CDR3 reads TGCAGTGAGGGGCAACTAGCGGGAGACTTCGAGCAGTACTTC. Its translation: CSEGQLAGDFEQYF.

There are many counts of this clonotype. V is TRBV5-1 and J is TRBJ2-5; 9 bases line up with TRBD1. Germline CDR1 is SGHRS and CDR2 is YFSETQ. With V trimmed by 4 bases and J by 3 bases, 1 base remained unmatched. This CDR3 comprises 13 residues. The CDR3 DNA sequence: TGCGCCAGCAGCAGGACAGGGGAAGAGACCCAGTACTTC. It encodes CASSRTGEETQYF.

This clonotype was picked up many times. This rearrangement joins TRBV25-1 to TRBJ2-5, with 14 bases matching TRBD2. V was pared by 0 bases and J by 5 bases, with 8 bases of the junction left unmatched. Germline V gives CDR1 MGHDK, CDR2 SYGVNS. The CDR3 has 18 residues. This CDR3 is CASSEYGGLAGVAETQYF. The DNA of the CDR3 is TGTGCCAGCAGTGAATATGGGGGACTAGCGGGAGTAGCGGAGACCCAGTACTTC.

This clonotype was seen just once. DNA of the CDR3: TGTGCCAGTAGTCTGGAGAGGGGGAGGCAAGAGACCCAGTACTTC. The encoded protein is CASSLERGRQETQYF. V and J are TRBV28 and TRBJ2-5; D may match TRBD1 or TRBD2 (6 bases each). The V and J ends lost 9 bases and 2 bases respectively, with 19 bases between them. Looked up from germline, CDR1 is MDHEN and CDR2 is SYDVKM. The CDR3 totals 15 residues.

This clonotype was detected ten times or more. The chain has TRBV7-9 and TRBJ2-3; either TRBD1 or TRBD2 may supply D (5 bases each). The CDR3 sequence is 14 residues long. Germline V gene sequence: CDR1 SEHNR, CDR2 FQNEAQ (reference sequence). V was cut by 5 bases and J by 6 bases, with 15 bases left in between. DNA for the CDR3: TGTGCCAGCAGCCCTCTAAGGGGAGCGGATACGCAGTATTTT. Translating gives CASSPLRGADTQYF. The full variable domain, its missing parts supplied by reference TRBV7-9 and TRBJ2-3, is DTGVSQNPRHKITKRGQNVTFRCDPISEHNRLYWYRQTLGQGPEFLTYFQNEAQLEKSRLLSDRFSAERPKGSFSTLEIQRTEQGDSAMYLCASSPLRGADTQYFGPGTRLTVL.

Worth noting for this clonotype: A much more abundant neighbour one base away suggests this may be a read error. The chain combines TRBV6-1 with TRBJ2-1; a weak D match, TRBD1 (6 bases). CDR3 length equals 16 residues. Germline V CDR1 and CDR2: MNHNS, SASEGT. The CDR3: CASSQQTGESYDEQFF. CDR3 sequence (DNA): TGTGCCAGCAGCCAGCAGACAGGAGAATCCTACGATGAGCAGTTCTTC.